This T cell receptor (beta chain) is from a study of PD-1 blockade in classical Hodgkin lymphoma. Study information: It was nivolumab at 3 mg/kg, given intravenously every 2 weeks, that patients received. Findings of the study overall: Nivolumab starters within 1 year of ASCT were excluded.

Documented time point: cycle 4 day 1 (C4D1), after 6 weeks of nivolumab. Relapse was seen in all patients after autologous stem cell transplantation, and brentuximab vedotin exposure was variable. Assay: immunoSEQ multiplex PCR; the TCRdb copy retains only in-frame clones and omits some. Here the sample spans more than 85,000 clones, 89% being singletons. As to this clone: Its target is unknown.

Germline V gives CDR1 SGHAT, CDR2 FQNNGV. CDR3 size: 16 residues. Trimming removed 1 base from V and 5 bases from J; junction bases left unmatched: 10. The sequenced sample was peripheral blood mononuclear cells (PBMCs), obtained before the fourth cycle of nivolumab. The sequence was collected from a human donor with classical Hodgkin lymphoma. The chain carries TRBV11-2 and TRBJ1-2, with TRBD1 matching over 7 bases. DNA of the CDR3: TGTGCCAGCAGCTTAGGACACAGGGGTGTTTGGTATGGCTACACCTTC. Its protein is CASSLGHRGVWYGYTF. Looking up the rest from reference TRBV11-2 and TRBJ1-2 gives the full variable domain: EAGVAQSPRYKIIEKRQSVAFWCNPISGHATLYWYQQILGQGPKLLIQFQNNGVVDDSQLPKDRFSAERLKGVDSTLKIQPAKLEDSAVYLCASSLGHRGVWYGYTFGSGTRLTVV.